The 13 T cell receptor beta chains given below trace back to one sample, sequenced in a study of identical twins. MiXCR, applied by TCRdb to the 5' RACE reads, yields one record per CDR3 protein. This sample has 450,000 or so distinct CDR3 sequences, with around 15% found just once. The data also belong to a second study, concerning yellow fever vaccine responses in identical twins.

Sequenced material: CD4+ T cells sorted from blood. The source is a woman younger than 30 in good health.

This clonotype was detected ten times or more. Germline is not matched at one junction end, which may reflect a read error. J is TRBJ1-6 and V is TRBV3-1, with 7 bases matching TRBD1. The germline V gene has CDR1 LGHDT and CDR2 YNNKEL (reference sequence). The CDR3 sequence is 14 residues long. The CDR3 coding sequence is TGCGCCAGCAGCCTGGGACAGCCGAATTCACCCCTCCACTTT. It specifies CASSLGQPNSPLHF.

This clonotype was picked up many times. This chain links TRBV20-1 with TRBJ1-5; D is possibly TRBD1 (5 bases). The CDR3 covers 13 residues. CDR1 is DFQATT and CDR2 is SNEGSKA in the germline V gene (reference sequence). The V and J ends lost 6 bases and 7 bases respectively, with 16 bases between them. CDR3 coding DNA: TGCAGTGCAGACACAGGTTTAGACCAGCCCCAGCATTTT. It yields the protein CSADTGLDQPQHF.

Comment on this clonotype: At one end the junction does not follow the germline gene, possibly because of a read error. The chain carries TRBV5-6 and TRBJ2-5; 8 nucleotides agree with TRBD2. The length of the CDR3 is 17 residues. The germline V gene encodes CDR1 SGHDT and CDR2 YYEEEE. The DNA of the CDR3 is TGTGCCAGCAGCTTGGAGGCTAGCGGGCCATCTGGGGAGACCCAGTATTTC. Its translation is CASSLEASGPSGETQYF.

The chain carries TRBV10-3 and TRBJ1-2; possibly TRBD1 for D (6 bases). Germline CDR1 reads ENHRY; CDR2 reads SYGVKD. There are 13 residues in the CDR3. Trimming took off 4 bases at V and 5 bases at J, with 11 bases between the two ends. CDR3 region: CAISADSDYGYTF. CDR3 nucleotide sequence: TGTGCCATCAGTGCGGACAGCGATTATGGCTACACCTTC.

This clonotype was found a few times. The V call is TRBV5-1, the J call TRBJ2-1; D not resolved. CDR3 length: 12 residues. The V gene lost 0 bases and the J gene lost 6 bases, with 4 bases spanning the gap. The germline CDR1 and CDR2 sequences are SGHRS and YFSETQ. This CDR3 is CASSLAFNEQFF. As DNA, the CDR3 is TGCGCCAGCAGCTTGGCGTTCAATGAGCAGTTCTTC.

The chain recombines TRBV18 with TRBJ2-1; 11 bases agree with TRBD1. Looked up from germline, CDR1 is KGHSH and CDR2 is LQKENI. V was pared by 2 bases and J by 6 bases, with 3 bases of the junction left unmatched. This CDR3 has 15 residues. In DNA form, the CDR3 reads TGTGCCAGCTCACCAGGGACAGGGGGGATCAATGAGCAGTTCTTC. It is translated as CASSPGTGGINEQFF.

This sequence joins TRBV6-1 and TRBJ2-3; TRBD2 matches at 10 bases. Germline loops: CDR1 MNHNS, CDR2 SASEGT. Unmatched junction bases numbered 7, after V lost 4 bases and J lost 0 bases. The CDR3 length is 17 residues. This chain's CDR3 is CASSGASGGYSTDTQYF. The CDR3 DNA reads as TGTGCCAGCAGTGGAGCTAGCGGGGGATATAGCACAGATACGCAGTATTTT.

The chain links TRBV6-5 to TRBJ2-1; 14 bases map to TRBD2. The CDR3 consists of 18 residues. The germline V gene has CDR1 MNHEY and CDR2 SVGAGI. V was clipped by 4 bases and J by 0 bases; unmatched bases: 5. CDR3 amino acids: CASSSTSGGGVSYNEQFF. For the CDR3, the DNA is TGTGCCAGCAGTTCGACTAGCGGGGGGGGAGTCTCCTACAATGAGCAGTTCTTC.

This clonotype appeared a few times. The chain couples TRBV27 to TRBJ2-3; 9 nucleotides match TRBD2. The CDR3 runs 17 residues. Unmatched junction bases numbered 10, after V lost 6 bases and J lost 0 bases. Germline V lookup: CDR1 MNHEY, CDR2 SMNVEV (reference sequence). The CDR3 DNA reads TGTGCCAGCAGCCTATTCACTACTAGCGGGAGCACAGATACGCAGTATTTT. It codes for CASSLFTTSGSTDTQYF.

This clonotype was picked up a small number of times. The chain carries TRBV9 and TRBJ2-3; D is ambiguous. V gave up 0 bases and J gave up 2 bases, with 13 bases separating them. The germline V gene has CDR1 SGDLS and CDR2 YYNGEE. The length of the CDR3 is 16 residues. The CDR3 here is CASSVESSGLTDTQYF. CDR3 sequence (DNA): TGTGCCAGCAGCGTAGAGTCCTCGGGCCTCACAGATACGCAGTATTTT.

CDR3 loop: CASSLGLGNEQYF. The CDR3 DNA follows: TGCGCCAGCAGCTTAGGATTAGGGAACGAGCAGTACTTC. This chain connects TRBV5-1 to TRBJ2-7; D not resolved. Germline CDR1 is SGHRS and CDR2 is YFSETQ. This CDR3 contains 13 residues. Trimming took 2 bases from V and 5 from J, leaving 11 bases between them. Variable domain in full (rest from reference TRBV5-1 and TRBJ2-7): KAGVTQTPRYLIKTRGQQVTLSCSPISGHRSVSWYQQTPGQGLQFLFEYFSETQRNKGNFPGRFSGRQFSNSRSEMNVSTLELGDSALYLCASSLGLGNEQYFGPGTRLTVT.

The table lists this clonotype with many counts. The CDR3 DNA follows: TGTGCCACCAGGAGCTCCATTATCTACAATGAGCAGTTCTTC. It codes for CATRSSIIYNEQFF. The chain links TRBV15 to TRBJ2-1; D is uncertain. Germline loops: CDR1 LNHNV, CDR2 YYDKDF (reference sequence). V lost 6 bases, J lost 3 bases, and 12 bases lay in between. This CDR3 has 14 amino acids.

This clonotype appeared a few times. This sequence joins TRBV4-3 and TRBJ1-2, with a weak D call TRBD1 (5 bases). Germline CDR1 LGHNA, CDR2 YSLEER. Trimming left V 1 base short and J 4 bases short, with 19 bases between. The CDR3 contains 17 residues. The CDR3 spells CASSQGELQGIFYGYTF. In DNA, the CDR3 is TGCGCCAGCAGCCAAGGGGAACTTCAGGGTATTTTCTATGGCTACACCTTC.